This T cell receptor (beta chain) appears in the sequencing data of a study of CD8+ T cells in alopecia areata. The CDR3 runs 13 residues. V dropped 6 bases and J dropped 3; count of bases not matched to a gene: 4. Germline V gene data show CDR1 as MNHEY and CDR2 as SVGAGI. Findings and limits, study-wide: While patients received tofacitinib, many expanded lesional clones remained present in scalp and blood. Greater clonality was observed in lesional scalp samples, especially alopecia totalis/universalis, versus normal scalp.

About this clone: What it binds is unknown.

Sample treatment: oral pan-JAK inhibitor, 5-10 mg twice daily. RNA was isolated and reverse transcribed to cDNA, the sequencing template. TCRdb's table, derived via immunoSEQ multiplex PCR, lists solely in-frame clones and lacks some. The data hold some 110,000 clones, with approximately 54% observed a single time. The chain recombines TRBV6-5 with TRBJ1-2, with 7 bases lining up with TRBD1. Here the sequenced sample was CD8+ T cells sorted from blood, taken at week 24, from a patient treated with tofacitinib. The sequence came from a human donor with alopecia areata. Written as DNA, the CDR3 is TGTGCCAGCAGATGGGGACAGCACTATGGCTACACCTTC. Its protein is CASRWGQHYGYTF.